This entry lists 13 T cell receptor beta chains sequenced from one sample in a study of early T cells in non-severe SARS-CoV-2 infection. TCRdb itself ran the 5' RACE reads through MiXCR, one entry per CDR3 protein. In the table there are roughly 100,000 distinct CDR3 sequences, around 12% of which are singletons. Sequenced material: whole blood, taken at baseline. The receptor set was obtained from an adult who was a healthcare worker with PCR-confirmed SARS-CoV-2 infection or an uninfected control (not recorded which).

The chain is built from TRBV7-6 and TRBJ2-7; TRBD2 might be the D (5 bases). Germline CDR1 reads SGHVS; CDR2 reads FNYEAQ. Trimming took 4 bases from V and 7 from J, leaving 17 bases between them. The CDR3 consists of 14 residues. The DNA of the CDR3 is TGTGCCAGCAGCTATTCGGTGCACTCGGGAGAGCAGTACTTC. This sequence encodes CASSYSVHSGEQYF. Drawing the rest from reference TRBV7-6 and TRBJ2-7, the complete variable domain is GAGVSQSPRYKVTKRGQDVALRCDPISGHVSLYWYRQALGQGPEFLTYFNYEAQQDKSGLPNDRFSAERPEGSISTLTIQRTEQRDSAMYRCASSYSVHSGEQYFGPGTRLTVT.

The chain combines TRBV6-5 with TRBJ2-7, with unresolved D. CDR3 length equals 13 residues. The V end lost 6 bases, the J end lost 3 bases, and 12 bases lay between the germline ends. Germline CDR1 and CDR2: MNHEY and SVGAGI. The CDR3 coding sequence is TGTGCCAGCAGGAACGTCCTCGGCTACGAGCAGTACTTC. Its protein product is CASRNVLGYEQYF.

This clonotype turned up a few times. The rearrangement joins TRBV2 to TRBJ1-3; D is possibly TRBD1 (6 bases). The V end lost 2 bases, the J end lost 8 bases, and 10 bases lay between the germline ends. The CDR3 is made up of 13 amino acids. Looked up from germline, CDR1 is SNHLY and CDR2 is FYNNEI. The CDR3 DNA follows: TGTGCCAGCAGTGAAAGGGGGAGAGACACCATATATTTT. It encodes CASSERGRDTIYF.

The V call is TRBV29-1, the J call TRBJ2-5, with TRBD1 as a possible D gene (5 bases). CDR3 length: 13 amino acids. Germline V lookup: CDR1 SQVTM, CDR2 ANQGSEA. Trimming removed 6 bases at V and 1 base at J, with 12 bases between. DNA of the CDR3: TGCAGCGTCAAAATAGGGGTCCAAGAGACCCAGTACTTC. Translated: CSVKIGVQETQYF.

The gene calls are TRBV9 and TRBJ1-1; a possible D gene is TRBD1 (5 bases). Trimming took off 0 bases at V and 6 bases at J, with 12 bases between the two ends. The CDR3 consists of 14 residues. Germline V lookup: CDR1 SGDLS, CDR2 YYNGEE. CDR3 loop: CASSVGGFGAEAFF. The DNA for the CDR3 is TGTGCCAGCAGCGTAGGGGGGTTCGGCGCTGAAGCTTTCTTT.

The chain combines TRBV24-1 with TRBJ2-2; D possibly uses TRBD1 or TRBD2 (6 bases each). Trimming pared 8 bases from V and 4 bases from J, leaving 16 bases between. From germline, CDR1 is KGHDR and CDR2 SFDVKD. The CDR3 has 15 amino acids. The DNA for the CDR3 is TGTGCCACCAAAGCGGGCAGGGGAGTCACCGGGGAGCTGTTTTTT. Translating it yields CATKAGRGVTGELFF.

The chain links TRBV5-8 to TRBJ2-7, with D maybe TRBD2 (6 bases). With 5 bases removed from V and 3 bases from J, the gap between germline ends came to 12 bases. CDR1 and CDR2 from the germline V gene are SGHTS and YDEGEE. The CDR3 sequence is 13 residues long. The CDR3 reads CASRVSGRYEQYF. The CDR3 DNA follows: TGTGCCAGCAGGGTTAGCGGACGCTACGAGCAGTACTTC. Full variable domain (missing parts from reference TRBV5-8 and TRBJ2-7): EAGVTQSPTHLIKTRGQQATLRCSPISGHTSVYWYQQALGLGLQFLLWYDEGEERNRGNFPPRFSGRQFPNYSSELNVNALELEDSALYLCASRVSGRYEQYFGPGTRLTVT.

This clonotype was seen ten or more times. This rearrangement joins TRBV2 to TRBJ2-5; tentatively, D is TRBD1 or TRBD2 (5 bases each). Germline CDR1 is SNHLY and CDR2 is FYNNEI. The V and J ends lost 0 bases and 5 bases respectively, with 16 bases between them. The CDR3 length is 16 residues. The CDR3 reads CASSEALQVGAETQYF. The CDR3 DNA is TGTGCCAGCAGTGAAGCGCTTCAGGTCGGGGCGGAGACCCAGTACTTC.

V and J are TRBV20-1 and TRBJ2-7; TRBD2 agrees at 13 bases. Losses at the gene ends were 1 base for V and 5 bases for J; bases not matched to a gene: 14. CDR3 length: 18 residues. The germline V gene encodes CDR1 DFQATT and CDR2 SNEGSKA (reference sequence). The chain's CDR3 is CSARVDRSGLAGKNEQYF. For the CDR3, the DNA is TGCAGTGCTAGAGTCGATCGTTCGGGACTAGCGGGAAAGAACGAGCAGTACTTC.

This rearrangement joins TRBV12-3 or TRBV12-4 to TRBJ2-1, with 9 bases identical to TRBD2. The CDR3 contains 19 residues. V lost 4 bases to trimming and J lost 0 bases; unmatched junction nucleotides: 13. CDR3 protein: CASSYQGSGGLSSYNEQFF. The CDR3 DNA follows: TGTGCCAGCAGTTACCAGGGGAGCGGGGGGCTAAGCTCCTACAATGAGCAGTTCTTC.

This clonotype was seen just once. V gene TRBV28 combines with J gene TRBJ1-1; TRBD1 agrees at 7 bases. The CDR3 covers 14 residues. The V gene end was trimmed by 6 bases and the J gene end by 3 bases; junction bases not matched to a gene: 7. Germline CDR1 is MDHEN and CDR2 is SYDVKM. CDR3: CASRGSGGHTEAFF. CDR3 nucleotide sequence: TGTGCCAGCAGAGGATCAGGGGGGCACACTGAAGCTTTCTTT.

In DNA, the CDR3 is TGCGCCAGCAGTGAGTCGACGGGGGGTAAGGAGACCCAGTACTTC. It codes for CASSESTGGKETQYF. The chain couples TRBV10-1 to TRBJ2-5; the match to TRBD2 covers 7 bases. The trim removed 0 bases at V and 5 bases at J, leaving 6 bases unmatched. CDR1 WNHNN and CDR2 SYGVQD come from the germline V gene (reference sequence). The CDR3 consists of 15 residues.

Only a few counts were recorded for this clonotype. The chain is built from TRBV11-2 and TRBJ1-4, with D unresolved. This CDR3 has 15 residues. V was cut by 3 bases and J by 8 bases, with 16 bases left in between. Germline-derived CDR1 and CDR2 are SGHAT and FQNNGV. As DNA, the CDR3 is TGTGCCAGCAGCTTTTCGGGGAGAACGGAAGAAAAACTGTTTTTT. It translates to CASSFSGRTEEKLFF.